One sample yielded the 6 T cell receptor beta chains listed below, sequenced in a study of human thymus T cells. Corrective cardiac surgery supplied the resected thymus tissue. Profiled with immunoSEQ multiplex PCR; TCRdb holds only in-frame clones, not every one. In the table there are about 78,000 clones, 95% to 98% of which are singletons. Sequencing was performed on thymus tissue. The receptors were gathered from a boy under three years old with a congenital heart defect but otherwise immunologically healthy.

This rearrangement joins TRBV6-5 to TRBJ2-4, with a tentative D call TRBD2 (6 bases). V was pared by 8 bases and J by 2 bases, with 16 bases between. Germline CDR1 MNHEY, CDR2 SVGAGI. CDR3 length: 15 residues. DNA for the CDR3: TGTGCCAGCCAGAAAGGGAGGTGGTCCAAAAACATTCAGTACTTC. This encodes CASQKGRWSKNIQYF.

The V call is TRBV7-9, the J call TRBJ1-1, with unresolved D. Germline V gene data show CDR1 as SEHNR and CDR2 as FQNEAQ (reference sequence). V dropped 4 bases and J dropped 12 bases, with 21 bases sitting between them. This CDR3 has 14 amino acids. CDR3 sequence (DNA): TGTGCCAGCAGCTCCCCCTGTCCCCCTTATTCTTCTTTCTTT. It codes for CASSSPCPPYSSFF.

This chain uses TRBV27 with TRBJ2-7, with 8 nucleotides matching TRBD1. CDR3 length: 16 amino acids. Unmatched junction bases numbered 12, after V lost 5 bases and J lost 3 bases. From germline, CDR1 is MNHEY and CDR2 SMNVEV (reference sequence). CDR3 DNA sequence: TGTGCCAGCAGTGTACGAGACAGGGGCCCGAACTACGAGCAGTACTTC. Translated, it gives CASSVRDRGPNYEQYF.

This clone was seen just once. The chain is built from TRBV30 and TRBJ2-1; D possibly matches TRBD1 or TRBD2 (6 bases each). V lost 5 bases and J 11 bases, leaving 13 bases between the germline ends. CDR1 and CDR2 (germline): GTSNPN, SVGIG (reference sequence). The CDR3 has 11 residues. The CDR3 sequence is CAWVRGPKQFF. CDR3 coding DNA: TGTGCCTGGGTTCGGGGGCCTAAGCAGTTCTTC.

The CDR3 DNA reads TGCGCCAGCAGCTTGGATGGACAGAACTACAATGAGCAGTTCTTC. Translating gives CASSLDGQNYNEQFF. V usage is TRBV5-1 and J usage is TRBJ2-1; a weak D match, TRBD1 (6 bases). V lost 0 bases and J 3 bases, leaving 10 bases between the germline ends. The CDR3 sequence is 15 residues long. The germline V gene encodes CDR1 SGHRS and CDR2 YFSETQ.

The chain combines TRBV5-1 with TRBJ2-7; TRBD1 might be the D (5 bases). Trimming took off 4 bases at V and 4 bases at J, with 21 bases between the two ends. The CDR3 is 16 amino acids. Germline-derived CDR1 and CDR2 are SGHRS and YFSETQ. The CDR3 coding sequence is TGCGCCAGCAGCCACCCCAATAGACAGCAAAAGTACGAGCAGTACTTC. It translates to CASSHPNRQQKYEQYF. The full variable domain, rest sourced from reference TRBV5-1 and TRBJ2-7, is KAGVTQTPRYLIKTRGQQVTLSCSPISGHRSVSWYQQTPGQGLQFLFEYFSETQRNKGNFPGRFSGRQFSNSRSEMNVSTLELGDSALYLCASSHPNRQQKYEQYFGPGTRLTVT.